Given below is one T cell receptor (beta chain) in context. In the study's own analysis: Amplification with reference gene primers provided the estimates of nucleated cell counts. Method: immunoSEQ multiplex PCR; TCRdb's copy keeps in-frame clones and lacks some. V and J calls and clone size are as listed in that table; D and trimming were resolved from the DNA. The profile shows 15,000 to 20,000 clones, around 80% of them singletons. This CDR3 has 16 residues. Looked up from germline, CDR1 is SGHRS and CDR2 is YFSETQ. V gave up 3 bases and J gave up 3 bases; unmatched junction bases: 9. The entry originates in a study of blood T cell repertoires in COVID-19. Whole-study context: PBMCs, B-cell-depleted T cells, or T cells provided the cDNA or gDNA that made up the material.

This receptor was taken from a man in his 60s with acute or convalescent COVID-19. The chain is built from TRBV5-1 and TRBJ2-3, with 8 positions matching TRBD1. Input material: peripheral blood. CDR3 loop: CASSWRQGLKTDTQYF. The DNA of the CDR3 is TGCGCCAGCAGCTGGCGACAGGGGCTAAAAACAGATACGCAGTATTTT.